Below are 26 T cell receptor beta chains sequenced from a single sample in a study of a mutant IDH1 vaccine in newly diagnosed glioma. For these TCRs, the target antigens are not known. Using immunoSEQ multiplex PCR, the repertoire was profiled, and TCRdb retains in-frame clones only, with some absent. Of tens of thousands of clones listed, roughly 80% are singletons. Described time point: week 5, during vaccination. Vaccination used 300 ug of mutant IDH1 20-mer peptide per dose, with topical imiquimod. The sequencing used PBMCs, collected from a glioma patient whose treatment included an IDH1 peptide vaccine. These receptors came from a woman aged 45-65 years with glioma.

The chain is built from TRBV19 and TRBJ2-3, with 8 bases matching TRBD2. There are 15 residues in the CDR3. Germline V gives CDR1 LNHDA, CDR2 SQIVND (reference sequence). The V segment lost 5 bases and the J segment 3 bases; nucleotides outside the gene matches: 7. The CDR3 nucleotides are TGTGCCAGTAGTTCCGCTAGCGGGCTGACAGATACGCAGTATTTT. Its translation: CASSSASGLTDTQYF.

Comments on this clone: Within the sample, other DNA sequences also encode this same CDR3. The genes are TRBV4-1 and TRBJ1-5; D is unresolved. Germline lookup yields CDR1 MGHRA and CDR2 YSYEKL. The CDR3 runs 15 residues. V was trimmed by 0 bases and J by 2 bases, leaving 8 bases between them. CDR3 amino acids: CASSQDGQGNQPQHF. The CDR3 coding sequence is TGCGCCAGCAGCCAAGATGGGCAGGGCAATCAGCCCCAGCATTTT.

The CDR3 DNA reads TGTGCCAGCAGTTTTCCGGGACAGGCTGAAGCTTTCTTT. This codes for CASSFPGQAEAFF. The chain is built from TRBV6-5 and TRBJ1-1; the match to TRBD1 covers 8 bases. Trimming took 4 bases from V and 6 from J; bases not matched to a gene: 4. This CDR3 has 13 residues. The germline CDR1 and CDR2 sequences are MNHEY and SVGAGI.

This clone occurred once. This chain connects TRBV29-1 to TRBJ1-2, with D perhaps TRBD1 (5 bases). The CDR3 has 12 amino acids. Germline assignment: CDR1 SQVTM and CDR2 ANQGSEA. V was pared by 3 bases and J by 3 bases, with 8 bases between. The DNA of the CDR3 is TGCAGCGTTGACCAGGGCTACTATGGCTACACCTTC. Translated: CSVDQGYYGYTF. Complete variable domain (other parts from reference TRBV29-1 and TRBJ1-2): SAVISQKPSRDICQRGTSLTIQCQVDSQVTMMFWYRQQPGQSLTLIATANQGSEATYESGFVIDKFPISRPNLTFSTLTVSNMSPEDSSIYLCSVDQGYYGYTFGSGTRLTVV.

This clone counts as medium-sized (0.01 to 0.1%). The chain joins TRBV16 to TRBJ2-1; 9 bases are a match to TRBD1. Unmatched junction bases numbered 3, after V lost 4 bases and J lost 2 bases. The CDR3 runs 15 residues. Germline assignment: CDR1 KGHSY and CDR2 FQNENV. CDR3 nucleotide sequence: TGTGCCAGCAGCCCTCGGACAGGGGCCTACAATGAGCAGTTCTTC. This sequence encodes CASSPRTGAYNEQFF.

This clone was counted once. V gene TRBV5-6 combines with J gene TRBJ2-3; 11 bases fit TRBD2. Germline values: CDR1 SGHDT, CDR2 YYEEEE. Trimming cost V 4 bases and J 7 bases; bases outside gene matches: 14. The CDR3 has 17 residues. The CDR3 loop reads CASSTAVAGGNMNTQYF. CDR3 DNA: TGTGCCAGCAGCACCGCCGTAGCGGGGGGGAACATGAATACGCAGTATTTT.

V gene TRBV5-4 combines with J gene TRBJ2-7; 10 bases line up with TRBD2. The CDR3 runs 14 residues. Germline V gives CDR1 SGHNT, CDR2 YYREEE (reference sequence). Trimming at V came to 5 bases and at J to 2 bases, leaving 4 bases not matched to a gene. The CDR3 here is CASRSGGAAYEQYF. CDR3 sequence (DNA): TGTGCCAGCAGAAGCGGGGGGGCGGCCTACGAGCAGTACTTC.

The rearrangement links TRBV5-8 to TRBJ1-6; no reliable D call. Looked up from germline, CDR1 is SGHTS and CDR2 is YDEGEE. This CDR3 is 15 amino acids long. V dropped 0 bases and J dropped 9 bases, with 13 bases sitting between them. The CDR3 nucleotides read TGTGCCAGCAGCTTGGACGGATTTCGTCGTTCACCCCTCCACTTT. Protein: CASSLDGFRRSPLHF.

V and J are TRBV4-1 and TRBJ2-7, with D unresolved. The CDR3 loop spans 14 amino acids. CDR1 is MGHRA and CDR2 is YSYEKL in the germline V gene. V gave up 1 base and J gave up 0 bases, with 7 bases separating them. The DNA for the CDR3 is TGCGCCAGCAGCCAAGCCCCTCTCTCCTACGAGCAGTACTTC. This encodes CASSQAPLSYEQYF.

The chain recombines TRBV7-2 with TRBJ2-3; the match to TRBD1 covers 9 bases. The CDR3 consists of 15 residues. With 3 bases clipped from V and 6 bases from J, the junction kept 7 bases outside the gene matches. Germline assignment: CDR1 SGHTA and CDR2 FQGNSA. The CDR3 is CASSLYRGLEDTQYF. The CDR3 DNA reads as TGTGCCAGCAGCTTGTACAGGGGGCTGGAGGATACGCAGTATTTT.

CDR3 loop: CASTGGIEAFF. The CDR3 DNA sequence: TGTGCCAGCACGGGAGGGATTGAGGCTTTCTTT. This rearrangement joins TRBV6-5 to TRBJ1-1; the D is unclear. The germline gives CDR1 MNHEY, CDR2 SVGAGI. Deletions cut 7 bases from V and 11 bases from J, with 14 bases between. The CDR3 length is 11 residues.

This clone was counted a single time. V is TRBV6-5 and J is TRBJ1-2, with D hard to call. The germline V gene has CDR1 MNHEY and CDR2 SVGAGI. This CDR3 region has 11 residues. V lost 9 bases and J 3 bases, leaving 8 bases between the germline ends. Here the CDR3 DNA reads TGTGCCAGTGGCAGAGACTATGGCTACACCTTC. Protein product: CASGRDYGYTF.

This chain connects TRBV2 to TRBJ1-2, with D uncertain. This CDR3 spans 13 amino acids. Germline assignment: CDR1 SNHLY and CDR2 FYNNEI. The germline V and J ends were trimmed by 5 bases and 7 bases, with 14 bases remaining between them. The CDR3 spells CASSQRRGGGYTF. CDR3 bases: TGTGCCAGCAGTCAACGCCGGGGTGGTGGCTACACCTTC. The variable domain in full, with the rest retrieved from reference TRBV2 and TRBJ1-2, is EPEVTQTPSHQVTQMGQEVILRCVPISNHLYFYWYRQILGQKVEFLVSFYNNEISEKSEIFDDQFSVERPDGSNFTLKIRSTKLEDSAMYFCASSQRRGGGYTFGSGTRLTVV.

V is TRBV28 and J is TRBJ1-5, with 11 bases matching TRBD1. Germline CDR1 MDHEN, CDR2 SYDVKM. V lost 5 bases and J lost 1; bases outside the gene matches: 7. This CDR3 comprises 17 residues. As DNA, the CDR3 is TGTGCCAGCAGTGCTATAGGGACAGGGGGGAGCAATCAGCCCCAGCATTTT. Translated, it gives CASSAIGTGGSNQPQHF.

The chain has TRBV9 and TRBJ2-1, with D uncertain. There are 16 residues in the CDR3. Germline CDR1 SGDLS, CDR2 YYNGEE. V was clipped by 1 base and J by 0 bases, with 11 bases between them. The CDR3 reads CASSVRFYSSYNEQFF. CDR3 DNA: TGTGCCAGCAGCGTAAGGTTCTATAGCTCCTACAATGAGCAGTTCTTC.

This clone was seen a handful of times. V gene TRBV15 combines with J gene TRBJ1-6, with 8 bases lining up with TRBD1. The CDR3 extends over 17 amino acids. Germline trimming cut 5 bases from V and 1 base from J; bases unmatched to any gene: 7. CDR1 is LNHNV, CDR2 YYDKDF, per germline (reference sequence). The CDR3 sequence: CATSHAGGLSYNSPLHF. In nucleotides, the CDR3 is TGTGCCACCAGCCACGCAGGGGGCTTGTCCTATAATTCACCCCTCCACTTT.

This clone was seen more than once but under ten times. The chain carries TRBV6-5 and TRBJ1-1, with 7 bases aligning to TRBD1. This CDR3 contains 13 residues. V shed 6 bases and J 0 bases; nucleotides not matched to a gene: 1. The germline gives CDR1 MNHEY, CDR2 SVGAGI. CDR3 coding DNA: TGTGCCAGCAGAGACAGGGTGAACACTGAAGCTTTCTTT. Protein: CASRDRVNTEAFF.

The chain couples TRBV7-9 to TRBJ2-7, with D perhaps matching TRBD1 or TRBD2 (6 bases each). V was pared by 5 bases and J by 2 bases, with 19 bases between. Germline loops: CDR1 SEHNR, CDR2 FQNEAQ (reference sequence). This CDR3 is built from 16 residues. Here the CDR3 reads CASSRGGGGKAYEQYF. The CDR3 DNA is TGTGCCAGCAGCCGAGGAGGGGGAGGAAAAGCCTACGAGCAGTACTTC.

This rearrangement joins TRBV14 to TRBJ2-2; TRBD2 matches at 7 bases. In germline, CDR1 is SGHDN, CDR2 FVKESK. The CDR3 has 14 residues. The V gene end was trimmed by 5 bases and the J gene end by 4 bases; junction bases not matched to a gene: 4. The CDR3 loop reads CASSTTSSTGELFF. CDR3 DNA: TGTGCCAGCAGCACGACTAGCAGCACCGGGGAGCTGTTTTTT. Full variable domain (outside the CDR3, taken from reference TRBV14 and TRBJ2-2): EAGVTQFPSHSVIEKGQTVTLRCDPISGHDNLYWYRRVMGKEIKFLLHFVKESKQDESGMPNNRFLAERTGGTYSTLKVQPAELEDSGVYFCASSTTSSTGELFFGEGSRLTVL.

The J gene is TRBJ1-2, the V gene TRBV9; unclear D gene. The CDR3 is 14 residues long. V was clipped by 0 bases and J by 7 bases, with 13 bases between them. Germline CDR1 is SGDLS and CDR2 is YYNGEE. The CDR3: CASSVDSRRSGYTF. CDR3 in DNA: TGTGCCAGCAGCGTAGATAGCAGGAGGAGTGGCTACACCTTC.

The CDR3 loop is CASSVRATGHTGYTF. Written as DNA, the CDR3 is TGTGCCAGCAGCGTTAGGGCTACCGGGCATACTGGCTACACCTTC. The J gene is TRBJ1-2, the V gene TRBV9; D is unclear. In germline, CDR1 is SGDLS, CDR2 YYNGEE. CDR3 length: 15 amino acids. V lost 2 bases to trimming and J lost 7 bases, with 18 bases between them. Together with reference TRBV9 and TRBJ1-2, the CDR3 gives the full variable domain: DSGVTQTPKHLITATGQRVTLRCSPRSGDLSVYWYQQSLDQGLQFLIQYYNGEERAKGNILERFSAQQFPDLHSELNLSSLELGDSALYFCASSVRATGHTGYTFGSGTRLTVV.

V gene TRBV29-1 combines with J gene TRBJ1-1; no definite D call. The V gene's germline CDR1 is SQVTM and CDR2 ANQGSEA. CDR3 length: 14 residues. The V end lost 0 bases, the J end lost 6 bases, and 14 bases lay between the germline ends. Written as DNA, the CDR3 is TGCAGCGTTGAAGATCTTGACAACGCCTCTGAAGCTTTCTTT. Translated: CSVEDLDNASEAFF.

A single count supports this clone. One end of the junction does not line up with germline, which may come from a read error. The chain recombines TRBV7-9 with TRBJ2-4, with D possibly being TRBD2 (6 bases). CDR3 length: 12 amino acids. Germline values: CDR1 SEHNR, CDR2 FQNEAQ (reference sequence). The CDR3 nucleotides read TGTGCCAGCAGCCCGAGCGGGCGGCGGTTGCACTTC. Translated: CASSPSGRRLHF. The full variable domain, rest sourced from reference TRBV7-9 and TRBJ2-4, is DTGVSQNPRHKITKRGQNVTFRCDPISEHNRLYWYRQTLGQGPEFLTYFQNEAQLEKSRLLSDRFSAERPKGSFSTLEIQRTEQGDSAMYLCASSPSGRRLHFGAGTRLSVL.

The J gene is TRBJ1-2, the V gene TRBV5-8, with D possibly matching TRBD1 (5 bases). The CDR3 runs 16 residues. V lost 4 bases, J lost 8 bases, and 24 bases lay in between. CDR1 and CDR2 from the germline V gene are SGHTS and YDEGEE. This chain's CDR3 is CASSKGGGLRSGGYTF. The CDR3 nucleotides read TGTGCCAGCAGCAAAGGCGGGGGTCTTCGTAGTGGAGGCTACACCTTC. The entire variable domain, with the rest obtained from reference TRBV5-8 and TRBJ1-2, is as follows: EAGVTQSPTHLIKTRGQQATLRCSPISGHTSVYWYQQALGLGLQFLLWYDEGEERNRGNFPPRFSGRQFPNYSSELNVNALELEDSALYLCASSKGGGLRSGGYTFGSGTRLTVV.

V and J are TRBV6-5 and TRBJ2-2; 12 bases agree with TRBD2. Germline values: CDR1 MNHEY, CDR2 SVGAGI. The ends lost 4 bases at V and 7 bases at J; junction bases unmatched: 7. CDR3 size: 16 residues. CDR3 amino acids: CASSWTSGDIGGELFF. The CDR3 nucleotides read TGTGCCAGCAGTTGGACTAGCGGGGATATCGGCGGGGAGCTGTTTTTT.

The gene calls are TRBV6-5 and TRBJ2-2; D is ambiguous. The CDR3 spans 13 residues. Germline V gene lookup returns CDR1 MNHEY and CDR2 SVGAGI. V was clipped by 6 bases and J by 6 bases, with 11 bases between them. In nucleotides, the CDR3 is TGTGCCAGCAGCTCCGCAGATGCCGGGGAGCTGTTTTTT. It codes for CASSSADAGELFF.